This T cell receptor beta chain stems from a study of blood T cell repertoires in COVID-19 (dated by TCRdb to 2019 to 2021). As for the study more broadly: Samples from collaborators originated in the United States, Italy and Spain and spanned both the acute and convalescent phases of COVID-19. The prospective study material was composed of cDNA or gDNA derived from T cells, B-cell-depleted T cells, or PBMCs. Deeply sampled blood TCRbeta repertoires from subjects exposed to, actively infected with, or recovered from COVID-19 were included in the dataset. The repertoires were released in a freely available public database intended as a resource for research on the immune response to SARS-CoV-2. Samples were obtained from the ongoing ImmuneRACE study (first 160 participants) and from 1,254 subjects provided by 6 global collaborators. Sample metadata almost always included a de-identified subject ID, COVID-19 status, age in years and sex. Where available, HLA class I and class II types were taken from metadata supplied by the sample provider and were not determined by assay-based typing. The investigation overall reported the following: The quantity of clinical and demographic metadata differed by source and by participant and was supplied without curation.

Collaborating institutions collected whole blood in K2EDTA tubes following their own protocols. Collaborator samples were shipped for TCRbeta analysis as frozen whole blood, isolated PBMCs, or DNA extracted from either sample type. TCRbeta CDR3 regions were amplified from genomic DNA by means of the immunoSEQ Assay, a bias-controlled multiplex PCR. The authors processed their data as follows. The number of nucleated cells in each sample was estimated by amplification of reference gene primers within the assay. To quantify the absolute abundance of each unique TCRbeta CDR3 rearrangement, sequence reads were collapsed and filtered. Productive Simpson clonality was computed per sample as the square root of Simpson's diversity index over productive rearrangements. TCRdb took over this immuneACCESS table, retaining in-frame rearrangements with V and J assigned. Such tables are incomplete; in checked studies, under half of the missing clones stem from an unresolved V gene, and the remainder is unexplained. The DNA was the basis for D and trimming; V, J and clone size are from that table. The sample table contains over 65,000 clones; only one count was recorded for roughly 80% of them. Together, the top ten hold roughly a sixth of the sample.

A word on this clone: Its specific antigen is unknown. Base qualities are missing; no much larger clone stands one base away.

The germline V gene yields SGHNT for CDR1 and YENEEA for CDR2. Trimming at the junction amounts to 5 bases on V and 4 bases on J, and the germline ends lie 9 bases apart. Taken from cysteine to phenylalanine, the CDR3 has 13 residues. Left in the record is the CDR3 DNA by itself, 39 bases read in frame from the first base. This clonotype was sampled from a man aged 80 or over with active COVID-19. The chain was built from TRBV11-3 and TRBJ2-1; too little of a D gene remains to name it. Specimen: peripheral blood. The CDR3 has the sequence CASSADKYNEQFF. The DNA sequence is TGTGCCAGCAGCGCAGACAAGTACAATGAGCAGTTCTTC.